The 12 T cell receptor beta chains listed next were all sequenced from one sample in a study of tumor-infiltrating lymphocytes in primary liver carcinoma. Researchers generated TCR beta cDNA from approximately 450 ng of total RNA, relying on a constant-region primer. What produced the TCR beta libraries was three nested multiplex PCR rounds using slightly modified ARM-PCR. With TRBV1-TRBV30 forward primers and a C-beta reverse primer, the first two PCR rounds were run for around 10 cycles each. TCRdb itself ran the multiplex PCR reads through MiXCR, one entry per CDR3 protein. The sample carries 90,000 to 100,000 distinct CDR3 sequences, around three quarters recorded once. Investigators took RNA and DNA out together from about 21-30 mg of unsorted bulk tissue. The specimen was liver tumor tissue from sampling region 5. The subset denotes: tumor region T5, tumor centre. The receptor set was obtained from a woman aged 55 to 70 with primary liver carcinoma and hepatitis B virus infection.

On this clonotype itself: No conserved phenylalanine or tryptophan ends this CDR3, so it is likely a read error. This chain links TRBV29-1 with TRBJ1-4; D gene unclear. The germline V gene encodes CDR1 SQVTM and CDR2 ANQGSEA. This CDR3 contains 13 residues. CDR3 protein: CSVRRGGSEKLFL. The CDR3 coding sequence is TGTAGCGTTCGTCGGGGAGGGAGTGAAAAACTGTTTTTA.

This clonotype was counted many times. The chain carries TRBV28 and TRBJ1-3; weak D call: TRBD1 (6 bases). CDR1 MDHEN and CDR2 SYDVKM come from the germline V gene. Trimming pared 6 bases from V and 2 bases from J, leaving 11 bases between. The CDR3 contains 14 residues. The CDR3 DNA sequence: TGTGCCAGCAGCCTACAGGGAACTGGAAACACCATATATTTT. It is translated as CASSLQGTGNTIYF.

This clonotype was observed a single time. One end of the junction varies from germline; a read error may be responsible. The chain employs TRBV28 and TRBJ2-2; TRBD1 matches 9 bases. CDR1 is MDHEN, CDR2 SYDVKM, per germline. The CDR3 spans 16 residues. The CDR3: CANSGTGRLRTGELFF. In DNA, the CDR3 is TGTGCCAACAGTGGGACAGGGCGACTAAGGACCGGGGAGCTGTTTTTT.

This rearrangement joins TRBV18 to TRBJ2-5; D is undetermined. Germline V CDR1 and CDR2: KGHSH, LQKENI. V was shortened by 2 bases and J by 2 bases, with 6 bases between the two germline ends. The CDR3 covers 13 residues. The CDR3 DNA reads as TGTGCCAGCTCACCATGGCTACAAGAGACCCAGTACTTC. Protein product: CASSPWLQETQYF.

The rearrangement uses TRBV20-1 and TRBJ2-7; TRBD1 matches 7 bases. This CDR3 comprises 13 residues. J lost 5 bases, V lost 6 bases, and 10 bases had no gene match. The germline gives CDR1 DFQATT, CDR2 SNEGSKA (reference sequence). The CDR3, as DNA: TGCAGTGCCCCGGGACAGAGCCTCAACGAGCAGTACTTC. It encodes CSAPGQSLNEQYF.

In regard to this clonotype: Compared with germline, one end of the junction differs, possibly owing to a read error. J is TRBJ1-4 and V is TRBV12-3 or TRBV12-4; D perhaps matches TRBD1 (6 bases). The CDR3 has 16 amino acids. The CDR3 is CASSGGQSATKEKLFF. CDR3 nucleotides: TGTGCTAGCAGTGGAGGACAGAGCGCAACTAAAGAAAAACTGTTTTTT.

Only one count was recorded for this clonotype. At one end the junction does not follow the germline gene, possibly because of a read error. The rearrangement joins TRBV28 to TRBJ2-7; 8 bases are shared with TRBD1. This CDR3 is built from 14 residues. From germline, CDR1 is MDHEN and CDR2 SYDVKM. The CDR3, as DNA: TGTGCCAGCGCGGTGCAGGGGGCGGGGTACGAACAGTACTTC. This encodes CASAVQGAGYEQYF.

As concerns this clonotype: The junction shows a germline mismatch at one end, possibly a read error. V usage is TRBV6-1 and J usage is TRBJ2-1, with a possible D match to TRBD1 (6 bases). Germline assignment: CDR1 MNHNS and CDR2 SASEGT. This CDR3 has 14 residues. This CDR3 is CASRDRSLYNEQFF. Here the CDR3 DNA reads TGTGCCAGCAGAGACAGGTCCCTCTACAATGAGCAGTTTTTC.

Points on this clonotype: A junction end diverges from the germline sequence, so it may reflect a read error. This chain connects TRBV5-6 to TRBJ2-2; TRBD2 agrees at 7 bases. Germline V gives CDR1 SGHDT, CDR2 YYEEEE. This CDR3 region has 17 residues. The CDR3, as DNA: TGTGCCAGCAGCCTGTACGAACTAGCGACGAACACCGGGGAGCCGTTTTTT. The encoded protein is CASSLYELATNTGEPFF.

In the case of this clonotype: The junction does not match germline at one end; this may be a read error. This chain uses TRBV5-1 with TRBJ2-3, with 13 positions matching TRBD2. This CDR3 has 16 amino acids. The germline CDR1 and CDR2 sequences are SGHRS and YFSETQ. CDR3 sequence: CASGSGTSGTVDTQYF. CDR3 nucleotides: TGCGCCAGCGGCTCCGGGACTAGCGGGACTGTTGATACACAGTATTTT.

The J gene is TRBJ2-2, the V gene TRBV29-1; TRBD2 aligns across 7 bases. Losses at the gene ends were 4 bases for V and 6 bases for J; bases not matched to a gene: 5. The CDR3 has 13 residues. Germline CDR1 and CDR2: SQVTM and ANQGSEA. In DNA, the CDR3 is TGCAGCGTTGTGTGGGGGGGGGCCGGGGAGCTGTTTTTT. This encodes CSVVWGGAGELFF.

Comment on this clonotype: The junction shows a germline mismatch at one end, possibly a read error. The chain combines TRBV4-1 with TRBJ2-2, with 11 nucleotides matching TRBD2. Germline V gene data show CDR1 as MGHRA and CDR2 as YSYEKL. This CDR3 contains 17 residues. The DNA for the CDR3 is TGCGCCAGCAGCCTTGAGGGTAGCGGGGGGGTTGACGGGGAGTTGTTTTTT. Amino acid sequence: CASSLEGSGGVDGELFF.